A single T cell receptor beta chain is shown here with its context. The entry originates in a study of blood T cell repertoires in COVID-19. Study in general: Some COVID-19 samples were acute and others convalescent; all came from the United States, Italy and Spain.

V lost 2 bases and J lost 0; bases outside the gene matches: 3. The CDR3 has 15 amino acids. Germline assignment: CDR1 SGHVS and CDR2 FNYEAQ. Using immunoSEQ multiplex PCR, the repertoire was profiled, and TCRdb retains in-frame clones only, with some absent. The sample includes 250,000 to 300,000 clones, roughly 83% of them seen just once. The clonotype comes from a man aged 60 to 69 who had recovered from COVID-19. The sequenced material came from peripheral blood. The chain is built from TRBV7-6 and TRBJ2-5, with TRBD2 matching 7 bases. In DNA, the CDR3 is TGTGCCAGCAGCTTAAGCGGGAACAACCAAGAGACCCAGTACTTC. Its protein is CASSLSGNNQETQYF. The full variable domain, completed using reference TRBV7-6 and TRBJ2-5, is GAGVSQSPRYKVTKRGQDVALRCDPISGHVSLYWYRQALGQGPEFLTYFNYEAQQDKSGLPNDRFSAERPEGSISTLTIQRTEQRDSAMYRCASSLSGNNQETQYFGPGTRLLVL.